The rows below give T cell receptor beta chains drawn from one sample of a study of OX40 agonist ivuxolimab in advanced cancers. Profiled with immunoSEQ multiplex PCR; TCRdb holds only in-frame clones, not every one. The sample shows about 43,000 clones, approximately 86% of them seen only once. The material was CD4+ or CD8+ T cells sorted from blood, obtained in a trial of the OX40 agonist ivuxolimab. The receptors stem from an adult with an advanced solid tumor such as melanoma, head and neck, liver or kidney cancer. Both conserved end residues are trimmed from each CDR3. D genes are given only for firm matches.

-	TRBV19	ASSIVPGLVAGELF
-	TRBV5-1	ASSLSGGTYEQY
TRBD1	TRBV27	ASRPTGFSLYGYT
-	TRBV15	ATSIHGLLDTQY
-	TRBV11-3	ASSSLGSRTIIQETQY
TRBD1	TRBV6-6	ASRIFGQGANYGYT
TRBD1	TRBV6-5	ASSWGTANEKLF
TRBD2	TRBV10-1	ASSEPGLGFNEQF
TRBD2	TRBV6-5	ASRPGGAYEQF
-	TRBV6-6	ASSYSTGGNTGELF
TRBD1	TRBV5-8	ASSLPLPGQGKGEQF
TRBD1	TRBV18	ASSPTGGNSGNTIY
TRBD1	TRBV5-1	ASSLAMKGAVDEQY
-	TRBV6-1	ASSLVGREAF
-	TRBV9	ASSVTGTTNEKLF
-	TRBV6-1	ASSATLYGYT
-	TRBV29-1	SAGQRSNYGYT
-	TRBV19	ASSIEAGVYGYT
TRBD2	TRBV11-2	ASSLRVTSGNEQF
TRBD2	TRBV9	ASSVGSGGSAYEQY
-	TRBV6-4	ASSDRCQPQH
-	TRBV6-1	ASSELYSQETQY
-	TRBV5-7	ASSLGGIGTEAF
-	TRBV28	ASSITGRNTEAF
-	TRBV4-2	ASSNPSSEQF
-	TRBV9	ASSVGNRDDEQY
TRBD2	TRBV19	ASSGGDEGTYEQY
-	TRBV9	ASSPRVLAPDEQY
-	TRBV9	ASSAKSTETEAF
-	TRBV7-9	ASSLEEANYGYT
-	TRBV11-3	ASSLSFSYEQY
-	TRBV27	ASKKLGVVGNTIY
-	TRBV27	ASSGGRETQY
-	TRBV4-1	ASSQEQQGVYGYT
TRBD1	TRBV6-1	ASRDTGDEKLF
TRBD2	TRBV7-2	ASSPQRGWADTQY
-	TRBV9	ASSVNRETEAF
TRBD2	TRBV11-2	ASSLNAGAYEQY
TRBD2	TRBV6-1	ASSLSGSADTQY
-	TRBV7-5	ARSVRDRGSEQY
-	TRBV9	ASSVEPNYTQY
-	TRBV27	ASSFEAHKTGELF
TRBD1	TRBV10-3	AIRGDRVANYGYT
-	TRBV7-6	ASSASRVWDTEAF
-	TRBV4-1	ASSQGTALLQNSPLH
TRBD2	TRBV28	ASSPQGGGAPYNEQF
TRBD1	TRBV13	ASSSSSTGVRGEQY
-	TRBV21-1	ASRVYIVHHSDNEQF
-	TRBV6-5	ASSYEVVGTDTQY
TRBD1	TRBV7-6	ASSPRDSFGNEQF
-	TRBV12-5	ASGLVPNEQF
TRBD2	TRBV5-1	ASSLATSGREGEQF
TRBD2	TRBV10-3	AIGTSGSTNTGELF
-	TRBV11-2	ASSRTQETQY
TRBD2	TRBV7-2	ASSTGLAGGPDTQY
-	TRBV2	ASSEAPIDTQY
TRBD1	TRBV2	ASSLTGGLGGYT
-	TRBV7-2	ASSLETDTQY